The entry that follows covers one T cell receptor (beta chain) sequence. This clonotype was seen at least ten times. Its cognate antigen has yet to be identified. No quality values exist for individual bases; no much larger clone is one base distant. This sample is drawn from a study of T-cell memory formation after mild COVID-19 (dated by TCRdb to the early 2020s). Notes on the research overall: TCR sequence clusters from the two donors were largely donor specific. In a couple of donors, T-cell clones that expanded and contracted after mild COVID-19 were followed by sequencing TCRalpha and TCRbeta repertoires longitudinally. The cohort comprised two young, previously healthy adult volunteers, one female and one male.

Compared with germline, V lacks 1 base and J lacks 7 bases; bases without a gene match: 9. The CDR3 holds 16 amino acids from the cysteine to the phenylalanine. Of the read, only the CDR3 DNA is kept; its 48 bases are in frame from base 1. CDR1 and CDR2 were assigned from the germline V gene as SGHTA and FQGNSA. Ficoll-Paque density gradient centrifugation was used to isolate PBMCs. The full study reports these points: SARS-CoV-2 specificity of the second-wave clones peaking on day 37 was not confirmed. Contracting CD4+ clones were located mainly in the CM and EM memory subsets, whereas CD8+ clones were found to be enriched in EMRA. Balanced CD4/CD8 phenotypes were observed for clones contracting from day 15 to 85, whereas a bias towards CD4+ was observed for a second wave of clones expanding from day 15 to 37. Only a couple of mild cases were covered by the study, and larger cohorts that include severe cases with pre-infection samples were considered necessary. Some responding clones were detected in pre-infection memory, which suggested that pre-existing cross-reactive memory T cells had joined the SARS-CoV-2 response.

Instrument on record: Illumina NovaSeq 6000. cDNA libraries for TCRalpha and TCRbeta were prepared by 5'RACE using constant-segment primers, with sample barcodes and unique molecular identifiers added. RNA was extracted from every sample with Trizol reagent. Amplification of the libraries took two PCR steps, and the second step added a second sample barcode plus Illumina TruSeq adapters. The libraries were sequenced on an Illumina NovaSeq using 2 x 150 bp paired-end reads. In the paper's pipeline: Reads were demultiplexed and collapsed into UMI-guided consensus sequences with migec v1.2.7. Using mixcr v2.1.11, UMI consensuses were aligned to TRA and TRB V and J templates and then assembled into clonotypes. A clonotype was counted as expanded or contracted only when both edgeR and NoisET called the clonotype significant, with the noise models trained on biological replicates. For edgeR calls, a false discovery rate-adjusted p below 0.01 and a log2 fold-change threshold of 1 were applied. As an exploratory analysis of dynamics, max-normalized trajectories of the 1000 most abundant clonotypes were examined with PCA combined with hierarchical clustering. Separately sequenced CD4+ and CD8+ repertoires were used to assign the CD4 or CD8 phenotype of responding clones. TCRdb ran its own pipeline on the public reads, namely fastp trimming at Q25 and MiXCR clone calling, and kept in-frame beta chains. Records with the same CDR3 protein are collapsed into one entry carrying the most frequent genes and DNA. In this record, the V and J calls reflect TCRdb's handling and not the investigators' own analysis. The sample profile shows approximately 260,000 distinct CDR3 sequences; about 15% of them were found once. The ten largest clones add up to 3.5% of the sample.

The TCR comes from a man aged 18 to 29 who had mild COVID-19 (a few samples of this study predate the infection). The sample titles of this study are shuffled in the database, so cell type and time point are left out; the donor was told from shared clones. Sequences were obtained from PBMCs or a T cell subset sorted from them (not recorded which). The V gene is TRBV7-2 and the J gene is TRBJ2-1, with 8 bases matching TRBD1. CDR3 reads: CASSLDRRGLGNEQFF. The bases read TGTGCCAGCAGCTTAGATCGCAGGGGGCTAGGGAATGAGCAGTTCTTC.